This T cell receptor beta chain emerged from a study of blood T cell repertoires in COVID-19. CDR1 SGDLS and CDR2 YYNGEE come from the germline V gene. With 6 bases removed from V and 0 bases from J, the gap between germline ends came to 10 bases. This CDR3 has 14 amino acids. Profiled with immunoSEQ multiplex PCR; TCRdb holds only in-frame clones, not every one. The profile shows some 150,000 clones, about 89% of them singletons. This receptor was identified in a man aged 65 to 85 with acute or convalescent COVID-19. The V and J genes are TRBV9 and TRBJ1-3; TRBD1 might be the D (5 bases). The sequencing input was peripheral blood. The CDR3 loop is CASKGPNSGNTIYF. Written as DNA, the CDR3 is TGTGCCAGCAAGGGGCCAAACTCTGGAAACACCATATATTTT. Full variable domain (remainder filled in from reference TRBV9 and TRBJ1-3): DSGVTQTPKHLITATGQRVTLRCSPRSGDLSVYWYQQSLDQGLQFLIQYYNGEERAKGNILERFSAQQFPDLHSELNLSSLELGDSALYFCASKGPNSGNTIYFGEGSWLTVV.